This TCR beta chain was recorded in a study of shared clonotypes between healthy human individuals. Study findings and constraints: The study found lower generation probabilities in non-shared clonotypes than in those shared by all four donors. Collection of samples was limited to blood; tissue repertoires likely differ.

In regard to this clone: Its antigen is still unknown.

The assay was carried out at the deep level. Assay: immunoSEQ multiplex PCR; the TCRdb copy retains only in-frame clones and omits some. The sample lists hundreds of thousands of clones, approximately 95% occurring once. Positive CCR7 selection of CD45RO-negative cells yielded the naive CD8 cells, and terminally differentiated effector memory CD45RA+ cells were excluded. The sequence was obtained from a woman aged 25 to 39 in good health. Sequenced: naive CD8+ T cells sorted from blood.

The CDR3 reads CASSQEGHAGGYTF. The CDR3 DNA reads TGCGCCAGCAGCCAAGAGGGACATGCTGGCGGCTACACCTTC. The rearrangement uses TRBV4-1 and TRBJ1-2; TRBD1 is a possible D gene (6 bases). V was trimmed by 0 bases and J by 8 bases, leaving 13 bases between them. This CDR3 is 14 amino acids long. Germline assignment: CDR1 MGHRA and CDR2 YSYEKL.